Below are 14 T cell receptor beta chains sequenced from a single sample in a study of regulatory T cells in long-lasting Graves disease (dated by TCRdb to the early 2020s). The time point label on this specimen signifies: newly diagnosed GD, antithyroid drugs for less than 3 months. For both TCR sequencing and RNA sequencing, RNA was extracted from PBMCs in TRIzol. Library generation was performed with multiplex PCR. The data were produced on an Illumina HiSeq 4000. CDR3 regions were amplified by Arm-PCR with iRepertoire HTBI primers to construct TCR beta libraries. TCRdb reran the public reads through fastp at Q25 and MiXCR, keeping productive beta chains. All rows with the same CDR3 protein become a single entry with the most common DNA and genes. The sample table contains roughly 520,000 distinct CDR3 sequences; only one count was recorded for about 11% of them. Jointly, the top ten make up around 10% of the sample.

These same data were also listed under a study on T cells in Graves' hyperthyroidism and ophthalmopathy.

The source material was peripheral blood mononuclear cells (PBMCs), sampled at new diagnosis, from a patient treated with antithyroid drugs. The receptors here all came from a woman in her thirties with Graves disease. Donor details come from another sample of the same person, matched by shared clones.

This clonotype was observed at least ten times. The chain employs TRBV30 and TRBJ1-6; 9 nucleotides agree with TRBD1. Per germline, CDR1 GTSNPN and CDR2 SVGIG (reference sequence). J lost 11 bases, V lost 0 bases, and 8 bases had no gene match. This CDR3 comprises 15 residues. CDR3 bases: TGTGCCTGGAGTGTCAGGACAGGGGTCTCCACACCCCTCCACTTT. Translation: CAWSVRTGVSTPLHF.

This clonotype has more than one count but fewer than ten. The genes are TRBV11-1 and TRBJ2-1; 12 nucleotides agree with TRBD2. CDR3 length: 17 amino acids. V shed 4 bases, J shed 1 base, and the junction held 5 bases outside the gene matches. Germline V gives CDR1 SGHAT, CDR2 FQDESV (reference sequence). CDR3 amino acids: CASSSTSGRGSYNEQFF. Here the CDR3 DNA reads TGTGCCAGCAGCTCGACTAGCGGGAGAGGATCCTACAATGAGCAGTTCTTC. The full variable domain, completed using reference TRBV11-1 and TRBJ2-1, is EAEVAQSPRYKITEKSQAVAFWCDPISGHATLYWYRQILGQGPELLVQFQDESVVDDSQLPKDRFSAERLKGVDSTLKIQPAELGDSAMYLCASSSTSGRGSYNEQFFGPGTRLTVL.

This clonotype was seen repeatedly, ten times or more. This chain links TRBV7-9 with TRBJ2-1; 7 bases agree with TRBD1. J lost 8 bases, V lost 3 bases, and 7 bases had no gene match. In germline, CDR1 is SEHNR, CDR2 FQNEAQ (reference sequence). CDR3 length: 14 amino acids. CDR3 nucleotides: TGTGCCAGCAGCTTCGACAGGGCGGTAGATGAGCAGTTCTTC. Translated: CASSFDRAVDEQFF.

The sample holds many counts of this clonotype. This rearrangement joins TRBV30 to TRBJ2-2, with a weak D call TRBD1 (5 bases). The length of the CDR3 is 16 residues. Germline CDR1 reads GTSNPN; CDR2 reads SVGIG (reference sequence). Between the trimmed V and J ends, which lost 0 bases and 2 bases, there was a span of 13 bases. DNA of the CDR3: TGTGCCTGGAGTGTACTGGGGCTAGTTAACACCGGGGAGCTGTTTTTT. It specifies CAWSVLGLVNTGELFF. The full variable domain, with the rest looked up from reference TRBV30 and TRBJ2-2, is SQTIHQWPATLVQPVGSPLSLECTVEGTSNPNLYWYRQAAGRGLQLLFYSVGIGQISSEVPQNLSASRPQDRQFILSSKKLLLSDSGFYLCAWSVLGLVNTGELFFGEGSRLTVL.

This clonotype was recorded at least ten times. The chain carries TRBV12-3 or TRBV12-4 and TRBJ2-1; tentatively, D is TRBD1 (5 bases). With 3 bases removed from V and 3 bases from J, the gap between germline ends came to 12 bases. This CDR3 is built from 15 residues. The CDR3 here is CASSFNSGLYNEQFF. CDR3 sequence (DNA): TGTGCCAGCAGTTTTAATTCAGGGCTCTACAATGAGCAGTTCTTC.

This clonotype was recorded many times. The J gene is TRBJ1-4, the V gene TRBV20-1; maybe TRBD1 (6 bases). Trimming took off 6 bases at V and 8 bases at J, with 19 bases between the two ends. The CDR3 extends over 14 amino acids. Germline-derived CDR1 and CDR2 are DFQATT and SNEGSKA (reference sequence). The CDR3 region is CSASEGGPDEKLFF. The CDR3 DNA follows: TGCAGTGCCTCGGAGGGGGGACCCGACGAAAAACTGTTTTTT.

This clonotype was observed many times. The rearrangement uses TRBV6-5 and TRBJ2-2; D not certain. V was trimmed by 0 bases and J by 1 base, leaving 9 bases between them. CDR1 and CDR2 from the germline V gene are MNHEY and SVGAGI. The CDR3 spans 16 residues. The CDR3 DNA follows: TGTGCCAGCAGTTACTCGATAGTAGTGAACACCGGGGAGCTGTTTTTT. Translation: CASSYSIVVNTGELFF.

Many counts were recorded for this clonotype. The rearrangement uses TRBV28 and TRBJ2-3; D is unresolved. Germline CDR1 MDHEN, CDR2 SYDVKM. Trimming stripped 3 bases from V and 0 bases from J, with 13 bases between. The CDR3 covers 16 residues. The CDR3 sequence: CASSFPLRPSTDTQYF. The CDR3 DNA is TGTGCCAGCAGTTTTCCGCTGCGGCCCAGCACAGATACGCAGTATTTT.

With respect to this clonotype: This clone may be a read error of a much larger clone one base away. The gene calls are TRBV5-1 and TRBJ1-1; no clear D. Looked up from germline, CDR1 is SGHRS and CDR2 is YFSETQ. This CDR3 spans 13 amino acids. The CDR3 DNA reads as TGCGCCAGCGGCTTCTCGGCTAACACTGAAGCTTTCTTT. Amino acid sequence: CASGFSANTEAFF. The complete variable domain, with remaining parts taken from reference TRBV5-1 and TRBJ1-1, reads KAGVTQTPRYLIKTRGQQVTLSCSPISGHRSVSWYQQTPGQGLQFLFEYFSETQRNKGNFPGRFSGRQFSNSRSEMNVSTLELGDSALYLCASGFSANTEAFFGQGTRLTVV.

This clonotype has a count of ten or more. The chain combines TRBV13 with TRBJ1-1; no clear D. CDR3 size: 18 residues. V was shortened by 5 bases and J by 0 bases, with 22 bases between the two germline ends. The germline CDR1 and CDR2 sequences are PRHDT and FYEKMQ (reference sequence). Here the CDR3 DNA reads TGTGCCAGCAGCCATAGGCGGCAAGGGTTCAACATGAACACTGAAGCTTTCTTT. Its translation is CASSHRRQGFNMNTEAFF.

Many counts were recorded for this clonotype. The rearrangement joins TRBV27 to TRBJ1-2, with 7 bases matching TRBD1. V lost 3 bases and J lost 6; bases outside the gene matches: 7. CDR1 is MNHEY, CDR2 SMNVEV, per germline (reference sequence). This CDR3 spans 14 amino acids. CDR3: CASSFSDRVHGYTF. The CDR3 DNA sequence: TGTGCCAGCAGTTTTTCCGACAGGGTTCATGGCTACACCTTC.

This clonotype showed up just a few times. This rearrangement joins TRBV7-3 to TRBJ1-1; D not certain. The V gene lost 5 bases and the J gene lost 3 bases, with 10 bases spanning the gap. Looked up from germline, CDR1 is SGHTA and CDR2 is FQGTGA. The CDR3 is made up of 13 amino acids. CDR3 loop: CASSRDVDTEAFF. In DNA form, the CDR3 reads TGTGCCAGCAGCCGTGATGTGGACACTGAAGCTTTCTTT.

This clonotype has only a few counts. The chain recombines TRBV6-2 or TRBV6-3 with TRBJ1-5, with 7 bases lining up with TRBD1. The CDR3 sequence is 16 residues long. The germline V gene encodes CDR1 MNHEY and CDR2 SVGEGT. V lost 6 bases, J lost 0 bases, and 8 bases stayed unmatched. CDR3 nucleotide sequence: TGTGCCAGCAGGGGACAGAACTTAAATAGCAATCAGCCCCAGCATTTT. It is translated as CASRGQNLNSNQPQHF.

This clonotype was picked up many times. The chain is built from TRBV15 and TRBJ2-7; 7 bases map to TRBD1. This CDR3 spans 13 amino acids. Germline V CDR1 and CDR2: LNHNV, YYDKDF (reference sequence). V lost 5 bases and J lost 7; bases outside the gene matches: 8. CDR3 sequence: CATSVNRGLEQYF. Written as DNA, the CDR3 is TGTGCCACCAGCGTAAACAGGGGCCTGGAGCAGTACTTC.